This record looks at one TCR beta chain sequence and its context. The entry originates in a study of blood T cell repertoires in COVID-19. V gave up 2 bases and J gave up 6 bases; unmatched junction bases: 7. Germline V gives CDR1 MNHEY, CDR2 SVGAGI. The CDR3 spans 16 residues. Generated by immunoSEQ multiplex PCR, the TCRdb table keeps only in-frame clones and is missing some. The repertoire holds over 70,000 clones, around three quarters seen once, with 15% to 20% in the top ten. The clonotype comes from a woman of 80 years or more with acute or convalescent COVID-19. Specimen: peripheral blood. V gene TRBV6-5 combines with J gene TRBJ2-2, with 9 bases that match TRBD2. CDR3 sequence: CASSYAGGGRSGELFF. DNA for the CDR3: TGTGCCAGCAGTTACGCGGGAGGGGGTCGGTCCGGGGAGCTGTTTTTT.